The subject of this entry is one TCR beta chain. An input of roughly 0.5 to 1 ug of RNA was subjected to reverse transcription using random hexamers. The method of amplification for TCR beta CDR3 was immunoSEQ multiplex PCR, covering 54 Vbeta and 13 Jbeta. MiXCR, applied by TCRdb to the immunoSEQ multiplex PCR reads, yields one record per CDR3 protein. The repertoire holds about 140,000 distinct CDR3 sequences, around 95% seen once, with less than 0.085% in the top ten. Trimming took 7 bases from V and 1 from J, leaving 8 bases between them. CDR1 is LNHDA, CDR2 SQIVND, per germline (reference sequence). CDR3 length equals 13 residues. This sample was included in a study of CD8 T cells in Susac syndrome. Study-wide context: Patients with Susac syndrome who were sequenced included roughly 6 with active disease and fewer than 10 in remission. Patients with Susac syndrome were therapy-naive, on corticosteroids, or on intravenous immunoglobulin alone at the time that blood was drawn.

The sequenced sample was CD4+ T cells from PBMCs. The source of this sequence is a human donor with Susac syndrome. The chain has TRBV19 and TRBJ1-5; possible D gene TRBD1, 5 bases. The CDR3 loop reads CASMGGSNQPQHF. Here the CDR3 DNA reads TGTGCCAGTATGGGGGGAAGCAATCAGCCCCAGCATTTT.